These 13 T cell receptor beta chains were sequenced from one sample in a study of shared clonotypes between healthy human individuals. The assay was immunoSEQ multiplex PCR, and TCRdb's table has in-frame clones only and misses some. The repertoire consists of some 2.3 million clones, with approximately 95% occurring once and the leading ten covering about 0.41%. The sequenced material came from naive CD4+ T cells from PBMCs. Subset indicated: CD45RA+ positively selected. All receptors derive from a man between 18 and 29 years old in good health. Some clones in this sample may be carry-over from other donors' samples.

The chain recombines TRBV5-1 with TRBJ2-2; perhaps D is TRBD1 or TRBD2 (5 bases each). This CDR3 is 16 amino acids long. CDR1 and CDR2 from the germline V gene are SGHRS and YFSETQ. With 4 bases removed from V and 6 bases from J, the gap between germline ends came to 19 bases. In DNA form, the CDR3 reads TGCGCCAGCAGCCCCCCCGGGACGGGCGCCGCCGGGGAGCTGTTTTTT. This sequence encodes CASSPPGTGAAGELFF.

There are a few counts of this clone. The rearrangement uses TRBV18 and TRBJ2-2, with 11 bases aligning to TRBD2. This CDR3 region has 15 residues. Germline V gives CDR1 KGHSH, CDR2 LQKENI. The V gene end was trimmed by 6 bases and the J gene end by 5 bases; junction bases not matched to a gene: 5. The CDR3 DNA follows: TGTGCCAGCTCTCTGACTAGCGGGATAACCGGGGAGCTGTTTTTT. Its protein is CASSLTSGITGELFF.

This clone was seen only a few times. The rearrangement links TRBV28 to TRBJ1-2; 7 bases map to TRBD1. The germline CDR1 and CDR2 sequences are MDHEN and SYDVKM. The CDR3 is made up of 15 amino acids. Germline trimming cut 6 bases from V and 7 bases from J; bases unmatched to any gene: 14. CDR3 protein: CASSWEEGAHSGYTF. The CDR3 nucleotides read TGTGCCAGCAGCTGGGAGGAGGGGGCGCACAGTGGCTACACCTTC.

V is TRBV29-1 and J is TRBJ2-1; D tentatively fits TRBD1 or TRBD2 (6 bases each). Looked up from germline, CDR1 is SQVTM and CDR2 is ANQGSEA. There are 14 residues in the CDR3. V lost 7 bases and J 4 bases, leaving 17 bases between the germline ends. DNA for the CDR3: TGCAGCGCCTCTCGGGGGCTAGAGTACAATGAGCAGTTCTTC. Translation: CSASRGLEYNEQFF.

The table lists this clone with a count of one. The chain carries TRBV7-3 and TRBJ1-1; 7 bases are shared with TRBD1. The junction had 2 bases not matched to a gene; V was cut back by 0 bases and J by 1 base. Germline V gene data show CDR1 as SGHTA and CDR2 as FQGTGA. This CDR3 contains 15 residues. CDR3 sequence: CASSLTAGGNTEAFF. DNA of the CDR3: TGTGCCAGCAGCTTAACCGCAGGGGGGAACACTGAAGCTTTCTTT.

This chain uses TRBV5-1 with TRBJ2-7; D is possibly TRBD1 (7 bases). The germline gives CDR1 SGHRS, CDR2 YFSETQ. The CDR3 covers 16 residues. V shed 5 bases and J shed 6 bases, with 24 bases lying between them. The CDR3 DNA reads TGCGCCAGCAGGCACGCTGACAGGGACTCAGGTGTCGAGCAGTACTTC. It specifies CASRHADRDSGVEQYF.

The chain recombines TRBV5-1 with TRBJ2-1, with a possible D match to TRBD2 (6 bases). The CDR3 length is 15 residues. Germline values: CDR1 SGHRS, CDR2 YFSETQ. The V end was cut by 0 bases, the J end by 5 bases, with 12 bases between. This CDR3 reads CASSLVGGGNNEQFF. The CDR3 coding sequence is TGCGCCAGCAGCTTGGTGGGGGGAGGAAACAATGAGCAGTTCTTC.

This clone was counted a single time. This chain connects TRBV11-2 to TRBJ2-5, with 7 bases that match TRBD1. The end of the DNA aligns better with TRBJ2-7, so the J call may be wrong. The CDR3 loop spans 15 amino acids. Germline V gene lookup returns CDR1 SGHAT and CDR2 FQNNGV. CDR3 amino acids: CASSANRQGTYEQYF. The CDR3 DNA is TGTGCCAGCAGCGCAAATCGACAGGGAACCTACGAGCAGTACTTC.

The chain is built from TRBV10-2 and TRBJ1-1; D not resolved. V was cut by 1 base and J by 4 bases, with 10 bases left in between. CDR3 length equals 14 residues. Germline V lookup: CDR1 WSHSY, CDR2 SAAADI. The CDR3 sequence: CASSEFWAGTEAFF. CDR3 coding DNA: TGCGCCAGCAGTGAGTTCTGGGCGGGCACTGAAGCTTTCTTT.

Details on this clone: Different DNA sequences within this sample yield the same CDR3. The rearrangement uses TRBV7-2 and TRBJ1-5; TRBD1 agrees at 8 bases. CDR3 size: 14 residues. V shed 5 bases and J 4 bases; nucleotides not matched to a gene: 4. Per germline, CDR1 SGHTA and CDR2 FQGNSA. In DNA form, the CDR3 reads TGTGCCAGCAGCCTCGACAGGGGTAATCAGCCCCAGCATTTT. Its protein is CASSLDRGNQPQHF.

A remark on this clone: The sample holds other DNA sequences that translate to the same CDR3. The gene calls are TRBV5-4 and TRBJ1-2; no reliable D call. The germline V gene has CDR1 SGHNT and CDR2 YYREEE (reference sequence). Trimming pared 4 bases from V and 4 bases from J, leaving 11 bases between. CDR3 length equals 13 residues. The CDR3 coding sequence is TGTGCCAGCAGCCCGGGTGGTGGCTATGGCTACACCTTC. It encodes CASSPGGGYGYTF.

This chain links TRBV7-7 with TRBJ2-5, with 8 positions matching TRBD1. The CDR3 has 16 amino acids. In germline, CDR1 is SSHAT, CDR2 FNYEAQ (reference sequence). V dropped 5 bases and J dropped 6; count of bases not matched to a gene: 14. In nucleotides, the CDR3 is TGTGCCAGCAGCCCAACGGCAGGGGGCGTCGGACAGACCCAGTACTTC. It codes for CASSPTAGGVGQTQYF.

The rearrangement uses TRBV5-5 and TRBJ2-3; TRBD2 agrees at 12 bases. Germline V gene data show CDR1 as SGHKS and CDR2 as YYEKEE (reference sequence). This CDR3 region has 14 residues. V lost 2 bases to trimming and J lost 9 bases; unmatched junction nucleotides: 4. DNA of the CDR3: TGTGCCAGCAGCTTACCGACTAGCGGGGGAACGCAGTATTTT. Amino acids: CASSLPTSGGTQYF.